This is a list of T cell receptor beta chains from one sample in a study of metastatic and nonmetastatic thyroid tumors. TCRdb re-clonotyped the PCR reads through MiXCR. The sample carries some 60,000 clones, roughly 29% recorded once. Material: blood. These TCRs come from a female donor with papillary thyroid cancer or a benign thyroid nodule (not recorded which). Some clones in this sample may be carry-over from other donors' samples. Both conserved end residues are part of each CDR3. Fields, in order: D gene, V gene, clone size, J gene, CDR3 DNA, CDR3 protein. D genes are given only for firm matches. Some rows mark clone size as missing; the rest say once, few, many or name a class of expanded clone.

>NA|TRBV28|many|TRBJ1-3
TGTGCCAGCAGTTTTAGGGGAGGGTACTCCGGAAACACCATATATTTT
CASSFRGGYSGNTIYF
>TRBD1|TRBV27|few|TRBJ1-6
TGTGCCAGCAGTCCATCGACAGGGGCGGTATCACCCCTCCACTTT
CASSPSTGAVSPLHF
>TRBD2|TRBV6-4|few|TRBJ2-1
TGTGCCAGCAGAGCGGGAGGGCCCTACAATGAGCAGTTCTTC
CASRAGGPYNEQFF
>NA|TRBV6-5|NA|TRBJ2-1
TGTGCCAGCAGTTACCCCCGTAGCGGAGCGGTCAATGAGCAGTTCTTC
CASSYPRSGAVNEQFF
>TRBD2|TRBV2|NA|TRBJ2-7
TGTGCCAGCATGCTCCCGGGACTAGGAGCCTACGAGCAGTACTTC
CASMLPGLGAYEQYF
>NA|TRBV10-1|many|TRBJ2-2
TGCGCCAGCAGTGTAAGCAGGGCAAACACCGGGGAGCTGTTTTTT
CASSVSRANTGELFF
>NA|TRBV27|NA|TRBJ1-1
TGTGCCAGCAGTTTAACGGCTCGGGTGAACACTGAAGCTTTCTTT
CASSLTARVNTEAFF
>NA|TRBV5-1|once|TRBJ1-2
TGCGCCAGCAGCTCCCGGTCGGGGCAACGGGGCTACACCTTC
CASSSRSGQRGYTF
>TRBD2|TRBV7-8|many|TRBJ2-5
TGTGCCAGCAGGCGTGGGACTACCCTCCAAGAGACCCAGTACTTC
CASRRGTTLQETQYF
>NA|TRBV18|NA|TRBJ1-3
TGTGCCAGCTCACTTCAACCGGACGGAAAGGGCTCTAGAAACACCATATATTTT
CASSLQPDGKGSRNTIYF
>TRBD1|TRBV6-1|NA|TRBJ2-7
TGTGCCAGCAGGAGGGACAGGGGTATAGGCGAGCAGTACTTC
CASRRDRGIGEQYF
>NA|TRBV5-1|NA|TRBJ2-7
TGCGCCAGCAGCCCACAGGGTGAAGGCTACGAGCAGTACTTC
CASSPQGEGYEQYF
>NA|TRBV2|NA|TRBJ1-2
TGTTCCACCGGGGACATTACTAACTATGGCTACACCTTC
CSTGDITNYGYTF
>NA|TRBV7-3|few|TRBJ2-1
TGTGCCAGCAGCCTTGGGGACTCTCAGTTCTTC
CASSLGDSQFF
>TRBD2|TRBV15|few|TRBJ2-5
TGTGCCACCAGCAGACTAGCGGGAGGGCTTTTGGGTGAGACCCAGTACTTC
CATSRLAGGLLGETQYF
>TRBD1|TRBV6-4|few|TRBJ1-2
TGTGCCAGCAGTGAACAGGGGGCAGGGGGCTATGGCTACACCTTC
CASSEQGAGGYGYTF
>NA|TRBV2|few|TRBJ2-1
TGTGCCAGCGAAGGGGGCTCCTACAATGAGCAGTTCTTC
CASEGGSYNEQFF
>NA|TRBV28|NA|TRBJ1-2
TGTGCCAGCAGTCCGATCATGGACGGCTACACCTTC
CASSPIMDGYTF
>TRBD2|TRBV4-1|many|TRBJ2-1
TGCGCCAGCAGCCAAGATAGAACTAGCGGGTGGAATGAGCAGTTCTTC
CASSQDRTSGWNEQFF
>NA|TRBV5-1|once|TRBJ1-3
TGCGCCAGCAGCTTGGGGTCTTCGGGAAACACCATATATTTT
CASSLGSSGNTIYF
>NA|TRBV2|NA|TRBJ1-2
TGTGCCAGCAGTGCGACTAATAGGGTGGGTGGTGGCTACACCTTC
CASSATNRVGGGYTF
>TRBD1|TRBV27|NA|TRBJ1-5
TGTGCCAGCAGTCGAATCTACAGGGGGTTGAATCAGCCCCAGCATTTT
CASSRIYRGLNQPQHF
>NA|TRBV6-1|few|TRBJ1-1
TGTGCCAGCAGTGAGAAGGGGGGCGCGGGCACTGAAGCTTTCTTT
CASSEKGGAGTEAFF
>NA|TRBV3-1|NA|TRBJ1-4
TGTGCCAGCAGCCGAGCTCAGGGCTCTAATGAAAAACTGTTTTTT
CASSRAQGSNEKLFF